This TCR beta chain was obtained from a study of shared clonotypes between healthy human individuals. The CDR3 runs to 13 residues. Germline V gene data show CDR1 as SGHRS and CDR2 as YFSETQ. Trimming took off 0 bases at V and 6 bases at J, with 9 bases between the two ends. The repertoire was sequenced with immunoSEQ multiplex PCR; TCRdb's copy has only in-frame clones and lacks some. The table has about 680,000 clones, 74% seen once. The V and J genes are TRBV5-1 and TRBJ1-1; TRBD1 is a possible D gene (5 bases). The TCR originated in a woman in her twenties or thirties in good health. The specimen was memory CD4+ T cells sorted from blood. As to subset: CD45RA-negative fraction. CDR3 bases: TGCGCCAGCAGCTTGGAGGGGACCCCTGAAGCTTTCTTT. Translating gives CASSLEGTPEAFF.